This entry concerns a single TCR beta chain. The antigen is not known. Sequenced by immunoSEQ multiplex PCR; TCRdb stores in-frame clones only, minus some. The data contain around 86,000 clones, 89% of them singletons. The CDR3 runs to 14 residues. Germline V gene data show CDR1 as LNHDA and CDR2 as SQIVND (reference sequence). V lost 3 bases, J lost 10 bases, and 8 bases stayed unmatched. This record comes from a study of OX40 agonist ivuxolimab in advanced cancers. Regarding the study as a whole: Low normalized T-cell clonal expansion also characterized some of the nonresponders.

Here the sequenced sample was CD4+ or CD8+ T cells sorted from blood, taken in a trial of the OX40 agonist ivuxolimab. This TCR derives from an adult with an advanced solid tumor such as melanoma, head and neck, liver or kidney cancer. The V gene is TRBV19, the J gene TRBJ2-2; 7 bases are a match to TRBD1. The CDR3 is CASSIRGWGEELFF. DNA for the CDR3: TGTGCCAGTAGTATCAGGGGGTGGGGAGAGGAGCTGTTTTTT.